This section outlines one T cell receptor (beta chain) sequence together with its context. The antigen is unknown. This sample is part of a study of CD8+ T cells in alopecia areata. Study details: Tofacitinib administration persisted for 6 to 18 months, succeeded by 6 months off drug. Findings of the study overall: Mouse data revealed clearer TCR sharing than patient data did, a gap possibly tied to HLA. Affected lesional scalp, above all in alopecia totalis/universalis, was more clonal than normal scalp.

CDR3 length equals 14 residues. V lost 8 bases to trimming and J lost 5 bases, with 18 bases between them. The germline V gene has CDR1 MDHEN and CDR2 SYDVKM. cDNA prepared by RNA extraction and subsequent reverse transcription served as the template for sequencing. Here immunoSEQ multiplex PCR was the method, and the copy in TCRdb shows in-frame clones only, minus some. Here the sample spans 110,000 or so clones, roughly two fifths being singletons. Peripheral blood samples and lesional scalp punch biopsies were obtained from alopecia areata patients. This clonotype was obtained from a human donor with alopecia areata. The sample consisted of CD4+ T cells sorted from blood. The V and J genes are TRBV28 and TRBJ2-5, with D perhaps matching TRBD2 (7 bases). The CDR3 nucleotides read TGTGCCAGCGCCCAGGGCAGGGGAGGGGAGACCCAGTACTTC. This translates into CASAQGRGGETQYF.